Shown below are 17 T cell receptor beta chains from a single sample sequenced in a study of T cells expressing NK-cell markers. TCRdb reanalyzed the 5' RACE reads, giving one entry per CDR3 protein sequence and no DNA. The data include some 600,000 distinct CDR3 sequences; the top ten clones carry under 4.5%. The material sequenced was blood T cells: a sorted CD56 or NKG2C T cell subset, CD4+ or CD8+ T cells, or bulk PBMC T cells (not recorded which). All receptors come from a young man in good health.

This sequence joins TRBV6-1 and TRBJ1-5; the D gene TCRdb calls, TRBD1, cannot be checked with no DNA. There are 14 residues in the CDR3. Germline assignment: CDR1 MNHNS and CDR2 SASEGT. Here the CDR3 reads CASSSGTRNQPQHF.

The chain joins TRBV11-2 to TRBJ2-6; TCRdb outputs TRBD1, but without DNA this stays unchecked. CDR1 is SGHAT and CDR2 is FQNNGV in the germline V gene. The CDR3 length is 16 residues. The CDR3 loop reads CASSLRQDSGANVLTF.

The chain couples TRBV11-2 to TRBJ1-1. Germline V gene data show CDR1 as SGHAT and CDR2 as FQNNGV. There are 13 residues in the CDR3. The CDR3 sequence is CASSPRLSIEAFF.

J is TRBJ1-4 and V is TRBV11-2. Germline CDR1 SGHAT, CDR2 FQNNGV. This CDR3 has 15 amino acids. This CDR3 is CASSLGGGVGEKLFF.

The J gene is TRBJ2-2, the V gene TRBV3-1; no DNA is available, so the TRBD1 call from TCRdb remains unchecked. The CDR3 has 15 residues. Germline CDR1 reads LGHDT; CDR2 reads YNNKEL (reference sequence). CDR3 residues: CASSQTPSGSGELFF.

This sequence joins TRBV6-4 and TRBJ2-1; TCRdb picks TRBD1, but there is no DNA to check that call. Germline CDR1 reads MRHNA; CDR2 reads SNTAGT. The CDR3 has 15 amino acids. The CDR3 loop is CASSPRDSGHNEQFF.

The chain recombines TRBV29-1 with TRBJ2-1; TCRdb's D call of TRBD2 is untestable without DNA. The CDR3 runs 16 residues. CDR1 and CDR2 (germline): SQVTM, ANQGSEA. This CDR3 reads CSVEVGGLAGANEQFF.

V and J are TRBV15 and TRBJ1-5. The CDR3 runs 14 residues. Germline loops: CDR1 LNHNV, CDR2 YYDKDF (reference sequence). CDR3 loop: CATSRVVGRQPQHF.

The CDR3 protein is CASSDWTEETQYF. J is TRBJ2-5 and V is TRBV9; TCRdb reports TRBD1, a call that lacks DNA to check it against. The CDR3 has 13 amino acids. Germline V gene sequence: CDR1 SGDLS, CDR2 YYNGEE.

The chain joins TRBV12-3 or TRBV12-4 to TRBJ1-5. This CDR3 has 14 residues. CDR3 loop: CASSPHRSNQPQHF.

V and J are TRBV7-9 and TRBJ2-1. CDR1 SEHNR and CDR2 FQNEAQ come from the germline V gene (reference sequence). CDR3 size: 15 residues. The CDR3 loop reads CASTNTGRAYNEQFF. Filled out from reference TRBV7-9 and TRBJ2-1, the complete variable domain reads DTGVSQNPRHKITKRGQNVTFRCDPISEHNRLYWYRQTLGQGPEFLTYFQNEAQLEKSRLLSDRFSAERPKGSFSTLEIQRTEQGDSAMYLCASTNTGRAYNEQFFGPGTRLTVL.

The chain recombines TRBV29-1 with TRBJ2-7; with no DNA, the TCRdb D assignment of TRBD1 cannot be verified. Germline values: CDR1 SQVTM, CDR2 ANQGSEA. The CDR3 contains 15 residues. The CDR3 sequence is CSALPGPLSPYEQYF.

Here the CDR3 reads CASSVEAGNNEQFF. This chain links TRBV9 with TRBJ2-1. Germline CDR1 is SGDLS and CDR2 is YYNGEE. The CDR3 length is 14 residues.

V and J are TRBV9 and TRBJ2-2; without DNA, the TCRdb call of TRBD1 cannot be checked. This CDR3 has 15 amino acids. Germline V gene lookup returns CDR1 SGDLS and CDR2 YYNGEE. The CDR3 is CASSVFGGTGGELFF.

The chain is built from TRBV7-8 and TRBJ2-3; TCRdb returns TRBD1, unconfirmable since there is no DNA. The CDR3 is 15 amino acids. The germline V gene has CDR1 SGHVS and CDR2 FQNEAQ. The CDR3 protein is CASSPNWGEADTQYF.

The chain combines TRBV6-2 or TRBV6-3 with TRBJ2-1; there is no DNA to check the TCRdb D call of TRBD1. This CDR3 region has 14 residues. Germline V lookup: CDR1 MNHEY, CDR2 SVGEGT. The CDR3 region is CASRRGRGYNEQFF.

The chain couples TRBV9 to TRBJ2-1; TCRdb lists TRBD1, though no DNA is available to test this call. The germline gives CDR1 SGDLS, CDR2 YYNGEE. CDR3 length equals 14 residues. CDR3 in amino acids: CASSDGTGWSEQFF.